This T cell receptor beta chain was identified in a study of regulatory T cells. Deletions cut 2 bases from V and 3 bases from J, with 10 bases between. The V gene's germline CDR1 is MNHNY and CDR2 SVGAGI (reference sequence). The CDR3 contains 14 residues. Regarding the study as a whole: In patients, unique TRB V-J pairs were restricted and V/J usage skewed, especially in Tregs. Hydrophobic residues at CDR3 positions 6 and 7 were enriched in conventional CD4+ T cells of CD3G-deficient patients.

A couple of CD3G-deficient patients had more severe autoimmunity; all had some. Patients aged 2 to 39 years had fewer naive and more memory CD4+ and CD8+ T cells. CD4+ cells were sorted into CD25-high CD127-low regulatory cells and CD25-low CD127-high conventional cells. Primers: 52 TRBV forward and 13 TRBJ reverse. TCRdb's copy holds only in-frame clones and misses some; the assay was immunoSEQ multiplex PCR. Among approximately 37,000 clones listed, around 91% were seen once. In regard to this clone: Its antigen is not identified.

Sequencing used conventional CD4+ T cells sorted from blood. The rearrangement links TRBV6-6 to TRBJ1-1; D is uncertain. The TCR originated in a person under 35 with CD3G deficiency. The CDR3, as DNA: TGTGCCAGCAGTTACGTACCGAGAGACACTGAAGCTTTCTTT. This encodes CASSYVPRDTEAFF.